This entry is about one T cell receptor (beta chain). This entry is derived from a study of control samples from healthy donors and cancer patients. Produced via immunoSEQ multiplex PCR; TCRdb's table is partial and in-frame only. The sample contains approximately 70,000 clones, under 85% of which appear only once. Germline V lookup: CDR1 SGHRS, CDR2 YFSETQ. The CDR3 totals 20 residues. Unmatched junction bases numbered 21, after V lost 2 bases and J lost 5 bases. The rearrangement uses TRBV5-1 and TRBJ2-5, with 10 positions matching TRBD2. This sequence was found in a man aged 55 to 70 in good health. Sequencing used blood. The CDR3 nucleotides read TGCGCCAGCAGCTTTTCTCCCGGCTTAAAAGCGGGAGGGCTGTTGGAGACCCAGTACTTC. This codes for CASSFSPGLKAGGLLETQYF.